The TCR beta chain described here comes from a study of blood T cell repertoires in COVID-19. The overall study: The study drew acute and convalescent COVID-19 samples from the United States, Italy and Spain. The analysed material was cDNA or gDNA that came from T cells, B-cell-depleted T cells, or PBMCs.

V lost 1 base to trimming and J lost 6 bases; unmatched junction nucleotides: 3. Germline values: CDR1 SGDLS, CDR2 YYNGEE. The CDR3 totals 16 residues. In the authors' methods: Reference gene primers were amplified, and this amplification served to estimate nucleated cell counts. Generated by immunoSEQ multiplex PCR, the TCRdb table keeps only in-frame clones and is missing some. D and trimming come from the DNA, and the V and J calls and clone size come from that table. This repertoire shows 200,000 to 300,000 clones, roughly 76% found once; its top ten account for 6.5% to 8.5%. Followed longitudinally, the Seattle patients had been enrolled during active infection.

This receptor was identified in an elderly woman with COVID-19, enrolled during active disease. The genes are TRBV9 and TRBJ2-3; 15 bases line up with TRBD2. The sample was peripheral blood. The CDR3 nucleotides are TGTGCCAGCAGCGTAATCGGACTAGCGGGGGGGGATACGCAGTATTTT. This encodes CASSVIGLAGGDTQYF.